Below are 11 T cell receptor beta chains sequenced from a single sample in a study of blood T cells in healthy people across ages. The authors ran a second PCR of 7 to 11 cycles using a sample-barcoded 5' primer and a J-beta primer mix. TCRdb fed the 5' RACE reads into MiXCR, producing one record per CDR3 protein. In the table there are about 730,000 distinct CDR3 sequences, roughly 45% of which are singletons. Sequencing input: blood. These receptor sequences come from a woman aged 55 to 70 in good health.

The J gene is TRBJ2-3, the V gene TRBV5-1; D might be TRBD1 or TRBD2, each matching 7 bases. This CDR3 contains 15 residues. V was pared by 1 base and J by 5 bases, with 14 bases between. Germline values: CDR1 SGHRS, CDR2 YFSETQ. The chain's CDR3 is CASSLKAGGEDTQYF. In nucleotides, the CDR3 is TGCGCCAGCAGCTTGAAGGCAGGGGGGGAAGATACGCAGTATTTT.

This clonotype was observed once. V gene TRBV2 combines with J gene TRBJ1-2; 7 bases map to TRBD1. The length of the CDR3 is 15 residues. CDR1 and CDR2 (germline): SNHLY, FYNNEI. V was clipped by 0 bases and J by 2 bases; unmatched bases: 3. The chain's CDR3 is CASSEATGTNYGYTF. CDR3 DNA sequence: TGTGCCAGCAGTGAAGCGACAGGGACAAACTATGGCTACACCTTC.

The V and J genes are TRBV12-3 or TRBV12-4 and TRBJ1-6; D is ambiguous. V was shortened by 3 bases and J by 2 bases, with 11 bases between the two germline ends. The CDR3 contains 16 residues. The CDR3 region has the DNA TGTGCCAGCAGTTTCATGGGGTTCACCTATAATTCACCCCTCCACTTT. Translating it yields CASSFMGFTYNSPLHF.

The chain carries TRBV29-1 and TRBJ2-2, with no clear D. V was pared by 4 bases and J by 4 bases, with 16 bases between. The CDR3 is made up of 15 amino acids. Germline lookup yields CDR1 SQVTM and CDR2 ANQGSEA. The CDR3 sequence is CSVGKGPPLTGELFF. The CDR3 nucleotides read TGCAGCGTTGGGAAGGGCCCCCCCCTCACCGGGGAGCTGTTTTTT.

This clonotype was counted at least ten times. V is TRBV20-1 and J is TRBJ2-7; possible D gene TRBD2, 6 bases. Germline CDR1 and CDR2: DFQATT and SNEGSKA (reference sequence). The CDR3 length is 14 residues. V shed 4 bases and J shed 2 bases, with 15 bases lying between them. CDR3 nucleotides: TGCAGTGCTAAGGGCGGGGACGTTCCCTACGAGCAGTACTTC. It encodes CSAKGGDVPYEQYF.

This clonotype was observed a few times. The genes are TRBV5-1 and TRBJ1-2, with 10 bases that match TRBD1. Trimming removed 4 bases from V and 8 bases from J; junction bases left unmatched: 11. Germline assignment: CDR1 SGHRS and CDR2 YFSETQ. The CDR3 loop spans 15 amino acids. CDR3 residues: CASSRETGGKRGYTF. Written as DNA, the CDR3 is TGCGCCAGCAGCCGCGAGACAGGGGGCAAAAGGGGCTACACCTTC. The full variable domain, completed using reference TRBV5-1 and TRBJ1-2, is KAGVTQTPRYLIKTRGQQVTLSCSPISGHRSVSWYQQTPGQGLQFLFEYFSETQRNKGNFPGRFSGRQFSNSRSEMNVSTLELGDSALYLCASSRETGGKRGYTFGSGTRLTVV.

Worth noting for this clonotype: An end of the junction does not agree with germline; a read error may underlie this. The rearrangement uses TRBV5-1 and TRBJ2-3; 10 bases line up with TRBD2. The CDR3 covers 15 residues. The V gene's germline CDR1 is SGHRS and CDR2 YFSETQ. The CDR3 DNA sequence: TGCGCCGGCAGCGGGCTAGCGGGAGGCACAGATACGCAGTATTTT. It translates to CAGSGLAGGTDTQYF.

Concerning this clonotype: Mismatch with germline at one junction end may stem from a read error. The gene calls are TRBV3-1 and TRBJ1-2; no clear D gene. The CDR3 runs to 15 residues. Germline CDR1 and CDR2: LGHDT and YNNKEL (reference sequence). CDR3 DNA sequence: TGCGCCAGCACCCTCGGGAGAGTCACTAACTATGGCTACACCTTC. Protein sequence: CASTLGRVTNYGYTF.

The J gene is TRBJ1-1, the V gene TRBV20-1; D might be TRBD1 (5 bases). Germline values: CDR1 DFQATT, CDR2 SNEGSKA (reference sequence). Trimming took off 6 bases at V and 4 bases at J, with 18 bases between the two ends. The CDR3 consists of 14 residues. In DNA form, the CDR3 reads TGCAGTGCCCTGGGGAGGGGCGCTGGCACTGAAGCTTTCTTT. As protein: CSALGRGAGTEAFF.

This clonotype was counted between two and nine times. CDR3 sequence reads: CATSDLDRNTGELFF. In DNA, the CDR3 is TGTGCCACCAGTGATCTTGACAGAAACACCGGGGAGCTGTTTTTT. This rearrangement joins TRBV24-1 to TRBJ2-2; D might be TRBD1 (5 bases). V lost 3 bases, J lost 2 bases, and 9 bases lay in between. Germline CDR1 is KGHDR and CDR2 is SFDVKD. This CDR3 has 15 amino acids.

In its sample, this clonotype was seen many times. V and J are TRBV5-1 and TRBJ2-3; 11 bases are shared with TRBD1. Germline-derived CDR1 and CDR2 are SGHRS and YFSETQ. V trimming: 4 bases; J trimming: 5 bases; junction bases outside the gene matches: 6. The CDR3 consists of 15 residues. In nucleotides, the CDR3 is TGCGCCAGCAGCCCGCGGACAGGGGGCATAGATACGCAGTATTTT. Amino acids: CASSPRTGGIDTQYF.